Listed below are T cell receptor beta chains from one sample, sequenced in a study of T cells after yellow fever vaccination. TCRdb called the 5' RACE reads again in MiXCR, with one record for every CDR3 protein. This sample has around 340,000 distinct CDR3 sequences, with roughly an eighth found just once. Sequencing was performed on CD4+ T cells sorted from PBMCs, taken 15 days after the yellow fever booster vaccination. These receptors were obtained from a young man who received the YFV17D yellow fever vaccine. Each CDR3 is given with its conserved first and last residue. Fields, in order: V gene, D gene, J gene, clone size, CDR3 DNA, CDR3 protein. The D gene is left open where the match is weak. The listing skips clone size in some rows; elsewhere it reads once, few, many or a size class.

v_call: TRBV12-3/TRBV12-4; d_call: TRBD1; j_call: TRBJ2-2; clone_size: few; cdr3_nt: TGTGCCAGCAGAAGAGGTCAGGGGGCGTCCGGGGAGCTGTTTTTT; cdr3_aa: CASRRGQGASGELFF
v_call: TRBV6-5; d_call: .; j_call: TRBJ1-2; clone_size: few; cdr3_nt: TGTGCCAGCAGCAAAATCGGGACGGACGGTAACTATGGCTACACCTTC; cdr3_aa: CASSKIGTDGNYGYTF
v_call: TRBV5-1; d_call: .; j_call: TRBJ2-3; clone_size: .; cdr3_nt: TGCGCCAGCAGCTTGACCGGGGATAGCACAGATACGCAGTATTTT; cdr3_aa: CASSLTGDSTDTQYF
v_call: TRBV5-6; d_call: .; j_call: TRBJ1-1; clone_size: few; cdr3_nt: TGTGCCAGCAGCCCGGTGACCAGGGCGAGTACTGAAGCTTTCTTT; cdr3_aa: CASSPVTRASTEAFF
v_call: TRBV7-2; d_call: TRBD1; j_call: TRBJ1-5; clone_size: many; cdr3_nt: TGTGCCAGCAGCTGGACAGGGAGGGATCAGCCCCAGCATTTT; cdr3_aa: CASSWTGRDQPQHF
v_call: TRBV3-1; d_call: .; j_call: TRBJ2-3; clone_size: .; cdr3_nt: TGTGCCAGCAGCCAAATGTCCCACCGCACAGATACGCAGTATTTT; cdr3_aa: CASSQMSHRTDTQYF
v_call: TRBV6-5; d_call: TRBD1; j_call: TRBJ1-2; clone_size: few; cdr3_nt: TGTGCCAGCAGGGGACAGGGCGCGGATGGCTACACCTTC; cdr3_aa: CASRGQGADGYTF
v_call: TRBV7-3; d_call: .; j_call: TRBJ2-2; clone_size: medium-sized; cdr3_nt: TGTGCCAGCAGCTTAAGGGGGGGCTCGAACACCGGGGAGCTGTTTTTT; cdr3_aa: CASSLRGGSNTGELFF
v_call: TRBV12-3/TRBV12-4; d_call: .; j_call: TRBJ2-2; clone_size: .; cdr3_nt: TGTGCCAGCAGTTTTATCCACCGCGGGACAGGGGAGCTGTTTTTT; cdr3_aa: CASSFIHRGTGELFF
v_call: TRBV6-5; d_call: .; j_call: TRBJ1-2; clone_size: .; cdr3_nt: TGTGCCAGCAGCCAACTGACGGGCTATGGCTACACCTTC; cdr3_aa: CASSQLTGYGYTF
v_call: TRBV12-3/TRBV12-4; d_call: .; j_call: TRBJ2-5; clone_size: .; cdr3_nt: TGTGCCAGCACCTGGGGGCGAGAGACCCAGTACTTC; cdr3_aa: CASTWGRETQYF
v_call: TRBV6-6; d_call: .; j_call: TRBJ2-1; clone_size: many; cdr3_nt: TGTGCCAGCGAAGAACCTAGCTCCTACAATGAGCAGTTCTTC; cdr3_aa: CASEEPSSYNEQFF
v_call: TRBV6-2/TRBV6-3; d_call: .; j_call: TRBJ1-5; clone_size: few; cdr3_nt: TGTGCCAGCAGCTTTGGCGTAGGACGGGGACATCTTAGCAATCAGCCCCAGCATTTT; cdr3_aa: CASSFGVGRGHLSNQPQHF
v_call: TRBV29-1; d_call: .; j_call: TRBJ2-3; clone_size: few; cdr3_nt: TGCAGCACCGACAGGCTCACAGATACGCAGTATTTT; cdr3_aa: CSTDRLTDTQYF
v_call: TRBV20-1; d_call: TRBD1; j_call: TRBJ2-3; clone_size: few; cdr3_nt: TGCAGTGCCCCCCGGACAGGGGTAAAAGATACGCAGTATTTT; cdr3_aa: CSAPRTGVKDTQYF
v_call: TRBV7-9; d_call: TRBD1; j_call: TRBJ1-5; clone_size: .; cdr3_nt: TGTGCCAGCAGCTCGGGACAGGGGGCGTATAGCAATCAGCCCCAGCATTTT; cdr3_aa: CASSSGQGAYSNQPQHF
v_call: TRBV12-3/TRBV12-4; d_call: .; j_call: TRBJ1-1; clone_size: few; cdr3_nt: TGTGCCAGCAGCCCGCTCCAGGGGAGGTCTTTCTTT; cdr3_aa: CASSPLQGRSFF
v_call: TRBV7-9; d_call: TRBD1; j_call: TRBJ1-5; clone_size: few; cdr3_nt: TGTGCCAGCAGCAGCATACAGGGGGCGGCTCAGCCCCAGCATTTT; cdr3_aa: CASSSIQGAAQPQHF
v_call: TRBV20-1; d_call: .; j_call: TRBJ2-7; clone_size: .; cdr3_nt: TGCAGTGCTAGTAAGGGACTGAGGGGCTACGAGCAGTACTTC; cdr3_aa: CSASKGLRGYEQYF
v_call: TRBV7-9; d_call: .; j_call: TRBJ1-3; clone_size: few; cdr3_nt: TGTGCCAGCAGCCCTCGGGGGACGTTGGGAAACACCATATATTTT; cdr3_aa: CASSPRGTLGNTIYF
v_call: TRBV5-4; d_call: .; j_call: TRBJ2-1; clone_size: once; cdr3_nt: TGTGCCAGCAGCCGAAAATTCATGGCCTCAGGGAATGAGCAGTTCTTC; cdr3_aa: CASSRKFMASGNEQFF
v_call: TRBV11-2; d_call: .; j_call: TRBJ1-5; clone_size: few; cdr3_nt: TGTGCCAGCAGCTTAGTGGGGGGTATCGGGCAGCCCCAGCATTTT; cdr3_aa: CASSLVGGIGQPQHF
v_call: TRBV20-1; d_call: TRBD2; j_call: TRBJ2-1; clone_size: few; cdr3_nt: TGCAGTGCTAGAGTAGGACTAGCGGGGGCCTACAATGAGCAGTTCTTC; cdr3_aa: CSARVGLAGAYNEQFF
v_call: TRBV7-9; d_call: .; j_call: TRBJ2-5; clone_size: .; cdr3_nt: TGTGCCAGCAGCTTAGCGGAATTCGGGATGGAGACCCAGTACTTC; cdr3_aa: CASSLAEFGMETQYF
v_call: TRBV5-5; d_call: .; j_call: TRBJ1-1; clone_size: .; cdr3_nt: TGTGCCAGCAGCTTGGCCTGGGAAGACACTGAAGCTTTCTTT; cdr3_aa: CASSLAWEDTEAFF
v_call: TRBV5-1; d_call: .; j_call: TRBJ1-5; clone_size: .; cdr3_nt: TGCGCCAGCAGCTTGGGGACAGACTATGTTCAGCCCCAGCATTTT; cdr3_aa: CASSLGTDYVQPQHF
v_call: TRBV6-6; d_call: .; j_call: TRBJ2-5; clone_size: few; cdr3_nt: TGTGCCAGCAGTTACTGGGTACAAGAGACCCAGTACTTC; cdr3_aa: CASSYWVQETQYF
v_call: TRBV5-1; d_call: .; j_call: TRBJ2-3; clone_size: few; cdr3_nt: TGCGCCAGCTGGGAGTCCCCCTTGGCGGGAGATACGCAGTATTTT; cdr3_aa: CASWESPLAGDTQYF
v_call: TRBV11-1; d_call: .; j_call: TRBJ2-1; clone_size: .; cdr3_nt: TGTGCCAGCAGCTTAGTCGCCGTCAGGGCGAATGAGCAGTTCTTC; cdr3_aa: CASSLVAVRANEQFF
v_call: TRBV29-1; d_call: .; j_call: TRBJ1-5; clone_size: .; cdr3_nt: TGCAGCGTGACACAGGATCACAATCAGCCCCAGCATTTT; cdr3_aa: CSVTQDHNQPQHF
v_call: TRBV6-2/TRBV6-3; d_call: .; j_call: TRBJ1-2; clone_size: .; cdr3_nt: TGTGCCAGCAGTTACTCGATTATCACCTATGGCTACACCTTC; cdr3_aa: CASSYSIITYGYTF